The entry below describes one T cell receptor beta chain. No antigen is known for it. This record belongs to a study of cytomegalovirus exposure and HLA in healthy donors. Notes on the study in general: Most TCR sequences showed up rarely, but some public TCRs showed up in many donors.

Germline loops: CDR1 MNHEY, CDR2 SVGAGI. Losses at the gene ends were 4 bases for V and 5 bases for J; bases not matched to a gene: 5. The CDR3 totals 14 residues. The PCR made use of 60 Vbeta and 13 Jbeta primers. Sequencing was performed with immunoSEQ multiplex PCR; in TCRdb, only in-frame clones are kept and a portion is missing. Of 100,000 or so clones listed, around 85% are singletons. Material for sequencing was PBMCs. The receptor's source is a man aged 25-40 years in good health and CMV-seronegative. The chain joins TRBV6-5 to TRBJ2-5; 9 positions agree with TRBD2. The CDR3 spells CASSLGLASETQYF. The DNA for the CDR3 is TGTGCCAGCAGTTTGGGACTAGCTTCGGAGACCCAGTACTTC.